This T cell receptor beta chain was identified during a study of control samples from healthy donors and cancer patients. The CDR3 consists of 14 residues. Germline V CDR1 and CDR2: GTSNPN, SVGIG (reference sequence). The assay was immunoSEQ multiplex PCR, and TCRdb's table has in-frame clones only and misses some. Of 150,000 to 200,000 clones in the sample, more than 90% are singletons; the top ten hold 1.2% to 1.5%. Details on this clone: The junction departs from the called germline gene at one end, perhaps through a read error.

The V and J genes are TRBV30 and TRBJ1-3; D unresolved. The TCR comes from a man in his thirties or forties in good health. Sequenced input: blood. The CDR3 DNA is TGTGCCTGGAGTGGGACCTCCTCTGGGAACACCATATATTTT. This gives the protein CAWSGTSSGNTIYF.